This T cell receptor (beta chain) was profiled in a study of human T cells and chemical hapten exposure. Turning to the study itself: From small differences in pooled library volume came most of the variation in per-sample TCR yields.

This CDR3 has 16 residues. Germline assignment: CDR1 SGHTA and CDR2 FQGNSA. Trimming at V came to 1 base and at J to 10 bases, leaving 8 bases not matched to a gene. This clonotype showed up just a few times. The time point denotes: patch test 2, 6 weeks after DPC sensitization. Noted treatment: therapeutic diphenylcyclopropenone sensitization with weekly scalp DPC. Those who donated were patients with alopecia, 18 to 70 years of age, and suitable for DPC. Library preparation tagged each individual cDNA molecule with a unique molecular identifier. TCRdb reanalysed the RACE reads using MiXCR and keeps one entry per CDR3 protein. The sample comprises about 140,000 distinct CDR3 sequences, 12% of which are singletons, and around 1.4% rests with the top ten.

The V and J genes are TRBV7-2 and TRBJ2-1, with 12 positions matching TRBD2. The sequences come from whole blood, collected in connection with sensitization to the hapten diphenylcyclopropenone (DPC). This sequence was found in a woman between 50 and 59 years old with alopecia areata. Some clones in this sample may be carry-over from other donors' samples. The chain's CDR3 is CASSLEMTSGSREQFF. The CDR3 DNA is TGTGCCAGCAGCTTAGAGATGACTAGCGGGAGCAGAGAGCAGTTCTTC.